This paragraph reports one TCR beta chain. The sample is drawn from a study of blood T cell repertoires in COVID-19. This CDR3 has 17 residues. Trimming removed 6 bases from V and 5 bases from J; junction bases left unmatched: 15. Germline CDR1 reads SNHLY; CDR2 reads FYNNEI. Measured with immunoSEQ multiplex PCR; TCRdb has only the in-frame clones, and not every one. The data show around 300,000 clones, approximately 91% seen once. The chain carries TRBV2 and TRBJ1-5, with 8 positions matching TRBD1. The receptor was derived from a woman aged 30 to 39 with COVID-19, enrolled during active disease. The sequenced material came from peripheral blood. The CDR3 is CASRGPRTGRTDQPQHF. The DNA of the CDR3 is TGTGCCAGCAGGGGCCCCAGGACAGGGAGGACCGATCAGCCCCAGCATTTT. The whole variable domain, remainder taken from reference TRBV2 and TRBJ1-5, is EPEVTQTPSHQVTQMGQEVILRCVPISNHLYFYWYRQILGQKVEFLVSFYNNEISEKSEIFDDQFSVERPDGSNFTLKIRSTKLEDSAMYFCASRGPRTGRTDQPQHFGDGTRLSIL.